This T cell receptor beta chain was recovered during a study of blood T cell repertoires in COVID-19 (dated by TCRdb to about 2020). Notes on the research overall: Samples covering the acute and convalescent phases of COVID-19 were provided by collaborators in the United States, Italy and Spain. A de-identified subject ID, COVID-19 status, age in years and sex were almost always included in the sample metadata. The material from the prospective study consisted of cDNA or gDNA derived from T cells, B-cell-depleted T cells, or PBMCs. The repertoires were made available in a free public database intended to serve as a resource for research on the immune response to SARS-CoV-2. The samples were drawn from the first 160 participants of the ongoing ImmuneRACE study and from over a thousand subjects provided by 6 global collaborators. HLA class I and class II types, where available, came from metadata supplied by the sample provider rather than from assay-based typing. Subjects who had been exposed to COVID-19, were actively infected with it, or had recovered from it provided the deeply sampled blood TCRbeta repertoires that made up the dataset. The investigation overall reported the following: The amount of clinical and demographic metadata varied by source and participant and was provided uncurated.

TCRbeta CDR3 regions were amplified from genomic DNA by means of the immunoSEQ Assay, a bias-controlled multiplex PCR. From the authors' description of their analysis: The number of nucleated cells in each sample was estimated by amplification of reference gene primers within the assay. Sequence reads were collapsed and filtered to measure the absolute abundance of every unique TCRbeta CDR3 rearrangement. Productive Simpson clonality was computed per sample as the square root of Simpson's diversity index over productive rearrangements. Entries here come from immuneACCESS through TCRdb and include only in-frame sequences with V and J called. Some clones fail to appear in such tables; in the studies checked, an unresolved V gene covers under half of the shortfall, and the cause of the remainder is unknown. The D gene and trimming were derived from the DNA, and the V and J assignments and clone size from that table. Here the sample has under 200,000 clones; 70% to 90% occur a single time. About 22% of the sample comes from the top ten.

As encoded in the germline V gene, CDR1 is MNHEY while CDR2 is SVGAGI. Deletion took 4 bases off V and 3 bases off J, with a span of 13 bases between the germline ends. Reading from cysteine to phenylalanine, the CDR3 counts 16 amino acids. Only CDR3 DNA is held: 48 bases, read in frame from base 1. This clone occurred once. Its antigen is unknown. Base-call qualities are not available, and no considerably larger clone is one nucleotide away. Each collaborating institution followed its own protocols to collect whole blood in K2EDTA tubes. For TCRbeta analysis, collaborators shipped samples in one of three forms: frozen whole blood, isolated PBMCs, or DNA extracted from either of those sample types.

This sequence originates from a man aged 55 to 70 with active or convalescent COVID-19. This chain is built from TRBV6-5 and TRBJ1-6; TRBD1 is possibly the D segment (6 matching bases). Sequenced material: peripheral blood. The DNA sequence follows: TGTGCCAGCAGTTCCTTGAGGACAGACTATAATTCACCCCTCCACTTT. Its protein product is CASSSLRTDYNSPLHF.